Each of the 20 T cell receptor beta chains below was sequenced from the same sample in a study of control samples from healthy donors and cancer patients. This table comes from immunoSEQ multiplex PCR, and its TCRdb copy is limited to in-frame clones, with some not included. In the table there are 150,000 to 200,000 clones, 85% to 90% of which are singletons. The sequenced material came from blood. These receptors were collected from a woman aged 50 to 60 in good health.

This rearrangement joins TRBV20-1 to TRBJ2-7, with D perhaps given as TRBD1 or TRBD2 (5 bases each). CDR1 is DFQATT and CDR2 is SNEGSKA in the germline V gene (reference sequence). This CDR3 is 12 amino acids long. Trimming took 3 bases from V and 2 from J, leaving 8 bases between them. CDR3: CSASQGPYEQYF. DNA for the CDR3: TGCAGTGCTAGTCAGGGACCCTACGAGCAGTACTTC.

J is TRBJ1-1 and V is TRBV7-2; a weak D match, TRBD1 (5 bases). CDR3 length: 15 residues. V was shortened by 0 bases and J by 4 bases, with 12 bases between the two germline ends. Looked up from germline, CDR1 is SGHTA and CDR2 is FQGNSA. The CDR3 nucleotides read TGTGCCAGCAGCTTAGCGCAGGGTTCGGTCACTGAAGCTTTCTTT. Translation gives CASSLAQGSVTEAFF. Filled out from reference TRBV7-2 and TRBJ1-1, the complete variable domain reads GAGVSQSPSNKVTEKGKDVELRCDPISGHTALYWYRQSLGQGLEFLIYFQGNSAPDKSGLPSDRFSAERTGGSVSTLTIQRTQQEDSAVYLCASSLAQGSVTEAFFGQGTRLTVV.

The V call is TRBV28, the J call TRBJ2-7; D is unresolved. V was cut by 4 bases and J by 4 bases, with 8 bases left in between. Germline loops: CDR1 MDHEN, CDR2 SYDVKM. The CDR3 extends over 12 amino acids. The CDR3 DNA follows: TGTGCCAGCAGTTACAGCGTATACGAGCAGTACTTC. It encodes CASSYSVYEQYF. The full variable domain, with the rest looked up from reference TRBV28 and TRBJ2-7, is DVKVTQSSRYLVKRTGEKVFLECVQDMDHENMFWYRQDPGLGLRLIYFSYDVKMKEKGDIPEGYSVSREKKERFSLILESASTNQTSMYLCASSYSVYEQYFGPGTRLTVT.

CDR3 sequence reads: CASSHTTTYEQYF. DNA of the CDR3: TGCGCCAGCAGCCATACCACCACCTACGAGCAGTACTTC. V gene TRBV4-3 combines with J gene TRBJ2-7, with unresolved D. Germline V lookup: CDR1 LGHNA, CDR2 YSLEER. The CDR3 covers 13 residues. V shed 3 bases and J shed 2 bases, with 8 bases lying between them.

This clone was counted only a few times. Other DNA sequences within the sample encode an identical CDR3. This chain links TRBV19 with TRBJ1-2, with 9 positions matching TRBD1. V gave up 7 bases and J gave up 4 bases; unmatched junction bases: 10. The CDR3 spans 15 residues. Germline assignment: CDR1 LNHDA and CDR2 SQIVND (reference sequence). The CDR3 sequence is CASTSRDRVGYGYTF. Written as DNA, the CDR3 is TGTGCCAGTACCTCCCGGGACAGGGTCGGCTATGGCTACACCTTC.

J is TRBJ2-3 and V is TRBV5-8; D is undetermined. Trimming shortened V by 5 bases and J by 2 bases, and 3 bases separated the two germline ends. The V gene's germline CDR1 is SGHTS and CDR2 YDEGEE. The length of the CDR3 is 11 residues. This chain's CDR3 is CASRDTDTQYF. The CDR3 region has the DNA TGTGCCAGCAGGGACACAGATACGCAGTATTTT.

In regard to this clone: Other DNA sequences of this sample code for an identical CDR3. The rearrangement joins TRBV5-1 to TRBJ2-1; a possible D gene is TRBD1 (5 bases). Trimming shortened V by 4 bases and J by 0 bases, and 8 bases separated the two germline ends. The CDR3 has 14 amino acids. In germline, CDR1 is SGHRS, CDR2 YFSETQ. The CDR3: CASSRDSSYNEQFF. The DNA of the CDR3 is TGCGCCAGCAGCCGTGACAGCTCCTACAATGAGCAGTTCTTC.

The J gene is TRBJ1-2, the V gene TRBV27; D is possibly TRBD1 (5 bases). Germline loops: CDR1 MNHEY, CDR2 SMNVEV (reference sequence). Trimming removed 6 bases at V and 0 bases at J, with 5 bases between. CDR3 length: 12 amino acids. The CDR3 loop is CASSRANYGYTF. CDR3 bases: TGTGCCAGCAGCAGGGCTAACTATGGCTACACCTTC.

In this sample, this clone turned up a few times. The chain uses TRBV3-1 (or the pseudogene TRBV3-2) and TRBJ2-7, with no clear D. The CDR3 has 13 residues. Trimming took off 3 bases at V and 0 bases at J, with 6 bases between the two ends. Germline loops: CDR1 LGHDT, CDR2 YNNKEL (reference sequence). CDR3 amino acids: CASSHIASYEQYF. The CDR3 DNA is TGTGCCAGCAGCCATATAGCCTCCTACGAGCAGTACTTC.

V gene TRBV7-6 combines with J gene TRBJ1-1; D remains ambiguous. Trimming left V 1 base short and J 2 bases short, with 11 bases between. Per the germline V gene, CDR1 is SGHVS and CDR2 is FNYEAQ. This CDR3 comprises 15 residues. CDR3 region: CASSLVYLGNTEAFF. The CDR3 DNA sequence: TGTGCCAGCAGCTTAGTTTACCTCGGCAACACTGAAGCTTTCTTT.

The chain combines TRBV7-9 with TRBJ1-5; no definite D call. Germline V lookup: CDR1 SEHNR, CDR2 FQNEAQ (reference sequence). The CDR3 consists of 16 residues. Trimming took off 4 bases at V and 8 bases at J, with 21 bases between the two ends. The CDR3 region is CASSSSQEAYHKPQHF. CDR3 DNA: TGTGCCAGCAGCTCCTCTCAGGAAGCATATCATAAGCCCCAGCATTTT. The entire variable domain, with the rest obtained from reference TRBV7-9 and TRBJ1-5, is as follows: DTGVSQNPRHKITKRGQNVTFRCDPISEHNRLYWYRQTLGQGPEFLTYFQNEAQLEKSRLLSDRFSAERPKGSFSTLEIQRTEQGDSAMYLCASSSSQEAYHKPQHFGDGTRLSIL.

The CDR3 nucleotides are TGTGCCAGTAGTGGCCTTGGGGGGGCGGGAACTTACAATGAGCAGTTCTTC. As protein: CASSGLGGAGTYNEQFF. The chain is built from TRBV19 and TRBJ2-1, with a tentative D call TRBD2 (7 bases). Germline assignment: CDR1 LNHDA and CDR2 SQIVND (reference sequence). V lost 5 bases and J lost 4, with 21 bases in between. The CDR3 runs 17 residues. The variable domain in full, with the rest retrieved from reference TRBV19 and TRBJ2-1, is DGGITQSPKYLFRKEGQNVTLSCEQNLNHDAMYWYRQDPGQGLRLIYYSQIVNDFQKGDIAEGYSVSREKKESFPLTVTSAQKNPTAFYLCASSGLGGAGTYNEQFFGPGTRLTVL.

The genes are TRBV10-3 and TRBJ2-6; a weak D match, TRBD2 (5 bases). CDR3 length: 17 residues. Trimming removed 5 bases from V and 0 bases from J, with 14 bases in between. Germline V lookup: CDR1 ENHRY, CDR2 SYGVKD. The CDR3 coding sequence is TGTGCCATCAGTAGAGAGGACGGACTCTCTGGGGCCAACGTCCTGACTTTC. Its protein product is CAISREDGLSGANVLTF.

The rearrangement uses TRBV28 and TRBJ1-5, with 7 bases identical to TRBD1. The CDR3 extends over 14 amino acids. Germline V gives CDR1 MDHEN, CDR2 SYDVKM. V dropped 0 bases and J dropped 7; count of bases not matched to a gene: 3. The CDR3 DNA sequence: TGTGCCAGCAGTTTATGGGCAGGGGGGCAGCCCCAGCATTTT. Protein: CASSLWAGGQPQHF.

In this sample, this clone turned up a few times. The genes are TRBV6-5 and TRBJ1-3, with D unresolved. Germline values: CDR1 MNHEY, CDR2 SVGAGI. Trimming left V 8 bases short and J 0 bases short, with 11 bases between. The CDR3 totals 14 residues. The CDR3 coding sequence is TGTGCCAGCGAGGACCGGGACTCTGGAAACACCATATATTTT. This gives the protein CASEDRDSGNTIYF.

The chain is built from TRBV3-1 (or the pseudogene TRBV3-2) and TRBJ2-7; no clear D. CDR3 length: 12 residues. V lost 5 bases, J lost 0 bases, and 5 bases lay in between. The germline V gene encodes CDR1 LGHDT and CDR2 YNNKEL (reference sequence). DNA for the CDR3: TGTGCCAGCAGCTTTGACTCCTACGAGCAGTACTTC. As protein: CASSFDSYEQYF.

The count of this clone is one. Within the sample, other DNA sequences also encode this same CDR3. The chain combines TRBV3-1 (or the pseudogene TRBV3-2) with TRBJ1-2; no clear D. The V gene lost 4 bases and the J gene lost 0 bases, with 9 bases spanning the gap. Germline V gene sequence: CDR1 LGHDT, CDR2 YNNKEL (reference sequence). The CDR3 totals 14 residues. Here the CDR3 reads CASSLRGSNYGYTF. The CDR3 DNA sequence: TGTGCCAGCAGCCTTCGGGGTTCTAACTATGGCTACACCTTC.

This sequence joins TRBV28 and TRBJ1-1, with D tentatively TRBD1 (6 bases). The CDR3 runs to 17 residues. Germline-derived CDR1 and CDR2 are MDHEN and SYDVKM. V shed 6 bases and J shed 3 bases, with 23 bases lying between them. The CDR3 nucleotides are TGTGCCAGCAGCCCTCCTCCTTACAGGGAGAAGGACACTGAAGCTTTCTTT. This translates into CASSPPPYREKDTEAFF.

The gene calls are TRBV6-6 and TRBJ2-5; possibly TRBD1 for D (5 bases). This CDR3 contains 13 residues. V was cut by 6 bases and J by 4 bases, with 12 bases left in between. Germline CDR1 and CDR2: MNHNY and SVGAGI (reference sequence). The CDR3 region is CASRRPGPETQYF. In DNA form, the CDR3 reads TGTGCCAGCAGACGACCAGGGCCAGAGACCCAGTACTTC.

The rearrangement joins TRBV3-1 (or the pseudogene TRBV3-2) to TRBJ2-7; D remains unclear. Between the trimmed V and J ends, which lost 1 base and 7 bases, there was a span of 17 bases. There are 15 residues in the CDR3. CDR1 and CDR2 (germline): LGHDT, YNNKEL (reference sequence). The DNA for the CDR3 is TGTGCCAGCAGCCAAGGCCCTCTAATCGCGTCGGAGCAGTACTTC. It encodes CASSQGPLIASEQYF.